Following are 24 T cell receptor beta chains from one sample sequenced in a study of blood T cell repertoires in COVID-19. Clones were sequenced by immunoSEQ multiplex PCR, and TCRdb holds only the in-frame ones, with some missing. The sample has 250,000 to 350,000 clones, roughly 90% seen once. Sequenced input: peripheral blood. The receptors were sampled from a woman aged 55 to 70 with acute or convalescent COVID-19.

J is TRBJ1-5 and V is TRBV6-1; weak D call: TRBD1 (5 bases). The CDR3 spans 13 residues. CDR1 is MNHNS, CDR2 SASEGT, per germline. Trimming cost V 6 bases and J 4 bases, with 10 bases left between them. CDR3 sequence (DNA): TGTGCCAGCAGCCCGACAGCTAATCAGCCCCAGCATTTT. It encodes CASSPTANQPQHF.

This chain links TRBV28 with TRBJ1-1, with 7 bases fitting TRBD1. With V trimmed by 5 bases and J by 4 bases, 19 bases remained unmatched. Germline CDR1 is MDHEN and CDR2 is SYDVKM. The CDR3 runs 18 residues. CDR3 protein: CASSTRIMRGPYRTEAFF. The CDR3 DNA reads TGTGCCAGCAGTACGCGTATCATGAGGGGGCCATATCGCACTGAAGCTTTCTTT.

This rearrangement joins TRBV6-1 to TRBJ2-3, with a possible D match to TRBD2 (5 bases). CDR3 length: 16 amino acids. CDR1 MNHNS and CDR2 SASEGT come from the germline V gene. The V end was cut by 3 bases, the J end by 1 base, with 14 bases between. The CDR3: CASSDFDLRGTDTQYF. The DNA of the CDR3 is TGTGCCAGCAGTGACTTCGACTTGCGGGGCACAGATACGCAGTATTTT.

The chain combines TRBV4-1 with TRBJ2-2; D remains unclear. Between the trimmed V and J ends, which lost 1 base and 10 bases, there was a span of 13 bases. The V gene's germline CDR1 is MGHRA and CDR2 YSYEKL. This CDR3 is 14 amino acids long. CDR3 DNA: TGCGCCAGCAGCCAAGGGTATATTCTGGCGGAGCTGTTTTTT. Protein product: CASSQGYILAELFF.

CDR3 bases: TGTGCCAGCATAAGCGACGGGTTGAACACTGAAGCTTTCTTT. This encodes CASISDGLNTEAFF. The chain uses TRBV28 and TRBJ1-1; D remains ambiguous. The V gene's germline CDR1 is MDHEN and CDR2 SYDVKM. CDR3 length: 14 residues. V was clipped by 7 bases and J by 0 bases, with 12 bases between them.

This rearrangement joins TRBV28 to TRBJ1-6; D possibly corresponds to TRBD1 (5 bases). The ends were cut back, 6 bases at V and 10 bases at J, with 19 bases in the middle. CDR1 is MDHEN, CDR2 SYDVKM, per germline. The CDR3 is made up of 15 amino acids. CDR3: CASSAAGGRTSPLHF. The CDR3 DNA reads as TGTGCCAGCAGCGCGGCCGGGGGAAGGACCTCACCCCTCCACTTT.

The chain recombines TRBV28 with TRBJ1-6; a possible D gene is TRBD1 (5 bases). Trimming left V 2 bases short and J 5 bases short, with 16 bases between. Germline CDR1 reads MDHEN; CDR2 reads SYDVKM. The CDR3 runs 17 residues. The CDR3: CASSLLGGGANNSPLHF. CDR3 sequence (DNA): TGTGCCAGCAGTTTACTGGGGGGAGGGGCCAATAATTCACCCCTCCACTTT.

V is TRBV18 and J is TRBJ1-5; TRBD1 matches at 11 bases. V lost 4 bases, J lost 8 bases, and 4 bases stayed unmatched. The CDR3 runs 14 residues. CDR1 and CDR2 (germline): KGHSH, LQKENI. Here the CDR3 DNA reads TGTGCCAGCTCACGGACAGGGGGCGGGGAGCCCCAGCATTTT. Translating it yields CASSRTGGGEPQHF. Drawing the rest from reference TRBV18 and TRBJ1-5, the complete variable domain is NAGVMQNPRHLVRRRGQEARLRCSPMKGHSHVYWYRQLPEEGLKFMVYLQKENIIDESGMPKERFSAEFPKEGPSILRIQQVVRGDSAAYFCASSRTGGGEPQHFGDGTRLSIL.

The chain recombines TRBV30 with TRBJ2-5; D is unclear. Trimming shortened V by 0 bases and J by 1 base, and 15 bases separated the two germline ends. This CDR3 is 16 amino acids long. Germline V CDR1 and CDR2: GTSNPN, SVGIG (reference sequence). The CDR3, as DNA: TGTGCCTGGAGTGTACTCTCTGCAGGCCCCCAAGAGACCCAGTACTTC. This translates into CAWSVLSAGPQETQYF.

V and J are TRBV4-1 and TRBJ1-2; TRBD1 matches at 8 bases. The CDR3 has 13 residues. Trimming took 3 bases from V and 8 from J; bases not matched to a gene: 5. CDR1 and CDR2 from the germline V gene are MGHRA and YSYEKL. As DNA, the CDR3 is TGCGCCAGCAGCCAGCAGGGGGCGTGGGGCTACACCTTC. This sequence encodes CASSQQGAWGYTF.

The chain is built from TRBV28 and TRBJ1-2, with TRBD1 identical over 8 bases. The germline gives CDR1 MDHEN, CDR2 SYDVKM. The CDR3 runs 15 residues. After removal of 1 base from V and 3 bases from J, the junction contained 4 bases not matched to a gene. CDR3 nucleotide sequence: TGTGCCAGCAGTTTATCAGGGGGCAATCACTATGGCTACACCTTC. This gives the protein CASSLSGGNHYGYTF.

This chain uses TRBV20-1 with TRBJ2-1; no definite D call. The length of the CDR3 is 10 residues. Trimming pared 3 bases from V and 5 bases from J, leaving 2 bases between. CDR1 is DFQATT and CDR2 is SNEGSKA in the germline V gene (reference sequence). CDR3: CSASDNEQFF. In DNA form, the CDR3 reads TGCAGTGCTAGCGACAATGAGCAGTTCTTC.

The chain uses TRBV3-1 (or the pseudogene TRBV3-2) and TRBJ2-7; 11 bases match TRBD2. The CDR3 is 18 amino acids. V shed 1 base and J 0 bases; nucleotides not matched to a gene: 8. The V gene's germline CDR1 is LGHDT and CDR2 YNNKEL (reference sequence). CDR3 in amino acids: CASSQGLGLAGVSYEQYF. CDR3 nucleotides: TGTGCCAGCAGCCAAGGCCTCGGACTAGCGGGTGTCTCCTACGAGCAGTACTTC.

The V gene is TRBV20-1, the J gene TRBJ1-6; tentatively, D is TRBD1 (6 bases). From germline, CDR1 is DFQATT and CDR2 SNEGSKA (reference sequence). CDR3 length: 14 amino acids. Deletions cut 3 bases from V and 7 bases from J, with 13 bases between. CDR3 sequence (DNA): TGCAGTGCTAGTTTTGCAGGGGACAATTCACCCCTCCACTTT. This translates into CSASFAGDNSPLHF.

The chain recombines TRBV19 with TRBJ1-1; tentative D call: TRBD1 (5 bases). This CDR3 is built from 11 residues. V shed 4 bases and J shed 12 bases, with 12 bases lying between them. CDR1 is LNHDA and CDR2 is SQIVND in the germline V gene (reference sequence). This chain's CDR3 is CASSSGRVPFF. Here the CDR3 DNA reads TGTGCCAGTAGTAGTGGCAGGGTACCTTTCTTT.

The table lists this clone with a count of one. The J gene is TRBJ1-4, the V gene TRBV9, with TRBD1 identical over 8 bases. CDR1 and CDR2 from the germline V gene are SGDLS and YYNGEE. V lost 4 bases to trimming and J lost 8 bases; unmatched junction nucleotides: 13. The CDR3 contains 16 residues. The CDR3 nucleotides are TGTGCCAGCAGCATTAAGCCCGACAGGGGAGGGGAAAAACTGTTTTTT. It specifies CASSIKPDRGGEKLFF.

The chain carries TRBV27 and TRBJ2-3, with D tentatively TRBD2 (6 bases). Germline values: CDR1 MNHEY, CDR2 SMNVEV (reference sequence). V lost 2 bases and J lost 3, with 9 bases in between. The CDR3 runs to 14 residues. The CDR3 spells CASSLVGGTDTQYF. Written as DNA, the CDR3 is TGTGCCAGCAGTTTAGTGGGGGGAACAGATACGCAGTATTTT.

The chain recombines TRBV7-2 with TRBJ2-2; 7 nucleotides align to TRBD1. Germline V lookup: CDR1 SGHTA, CDR2 FQGNSA. The V and J ends lost 4 bases and 8 bases, in that order; junction bases with no gene match: 7. The CDR3 has 14 amino acids. The DNA for the CDR3 is TGTGCCAGCAGCTCCCAAGGGGGCGCGGGGGAGCTGTTTTTT. Translation: CASSSQGGAGELFF.

This chain joins TRBV30 and TRBJ1-6; D might be TRBD1 (6 bases). V was pared by 0 bases and J by 7 bases, with 19 bases between. The V gene's germline CDR1 is GTSNPN and CDR2 SVGIG (reference sequence). CDR3 length equals 17 residues. CDR3 in DNA: TGTGCCTGGAGTGTACCCCCCCCCGGGACATACAATTCACCCCTCCACTTT. As protein: CAWSVPPPGTYNSPLHF.

The rearrangement links TRBV5-1 to TRBJ1-2; TRBD1 might be the D (5 bases). The CDR3 is 13 amino acids. Germline V gives CDR1 SGHRS, CDR2 YFSETQ. Trimming took 4 bases from V and 4 from J, leaving 11 bases between them. This CDR3 reads CASSDQGLYGYTF. Here the CDR3 DNA reads TGCGCCAGCAGCGATCAGGGTCTCTATGGCTACACCTTC.

The chain has TRBV9 and TRBJ2-5; a possible D gene is TRBD2 (5 bases). The CDR3 has 14 residues. Germline loops: CDR1 SGDLS, CDR2 YYNGEE. V gave up 0 bases and J gave up 3 bases, with 9 bases separating them. CDR3 bases: TGTGCCAGCAGCGTAGCAGCGGTCAAAGAGACCCAGTACTTC. As protein: CASSVAAVKETQYF.

This clone is a singleton in its sample. The chain employs TRBV7-8 and TRBJ1-5; 7 nucleotides match TRBD1. This CDR3 region has 15 residues. CDR1 is SGHVS and CDR2 is FQNEAQ in the germline V gene. V was pared by 4 bases and J by 0 bases, with 3 bases of the junction left unmatched. Written as DNA, the CDR3 is TGTGCCAGCAGCTCCGACAGGGTTAGCAATCAGCCCCAGCATTTT. Its translation: CASSSDRVSNQPQHF.

This clone was observed a few times. V is TRBV14 and J is TRBJ2-1; 9 nucleotides align to TRBD2. Trimming at V came to 1 base and at J to 7 bases, leaving 17 bases not matched to a gene. Per germline, CDR1 SGHDN and CDR2 FVKESK. This CDR3 contains 19 residues. DNA of the CDR3: TGTGCCAGCAGCCAAGCTCTCTGGGCGGGAGGGCGCCTAGGGAATGAGCAGTTCTTC. Protein sequence: CASSQALWAGGRLGNEQFF.

V and J are TRBV3-1 (or the pseudogene TRBV3-2) and TRBJ2-7; 8 nucleotides line up with TRBD2. CDR1 is LGHDT, CDR2 YNNKEL, per germline (reference sequence). This CDR3 is 14 amino acids long. V was pared by 4 bases and J by 6 bases, with 8 bases of the junction left unmatched. The CDR3 DNA follows: TGTGCCAGCAGCCCCGTGATAGCGGGAAGCGAGCAGTACTTC. It specifies CASSPVIAGSEQYF.